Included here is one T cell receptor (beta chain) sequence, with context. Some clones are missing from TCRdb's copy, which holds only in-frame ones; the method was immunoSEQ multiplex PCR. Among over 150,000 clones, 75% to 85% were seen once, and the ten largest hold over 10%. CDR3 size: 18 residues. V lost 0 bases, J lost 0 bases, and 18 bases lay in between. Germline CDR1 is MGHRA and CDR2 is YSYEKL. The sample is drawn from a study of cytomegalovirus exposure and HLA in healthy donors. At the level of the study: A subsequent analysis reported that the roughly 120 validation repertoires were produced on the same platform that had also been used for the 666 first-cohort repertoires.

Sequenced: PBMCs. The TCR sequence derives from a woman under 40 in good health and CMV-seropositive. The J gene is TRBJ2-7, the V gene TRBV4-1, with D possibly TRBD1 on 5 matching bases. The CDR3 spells CASSQDVGAGESSYEQYF. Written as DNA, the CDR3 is TGCGCCAGCAGCCAAGATGTTGGGGCCGGCGAGAGCTCCTACGAGCAGTACTTC.